A single sample is the source of the 14 T cell receptor beta chains below, sequenced in a study of cytomegalovirus exposure and HLA in healthy donors. Researchers ran the PCR with 60 Vbeta and 13 Jbeta primers. TCRdb keeps only in-frame clones here, not all; method: immunoSEQ multiplex PCR. The specimen's table records about 140,000 clones. The sequenced material came from PBMCs. These receptors were obtained from a woman under 30 in good health and CMV-seronegative.

This chain uses TRBV6-1 with TRBJ1-5; 7 positions match TRBD1. The ends lost 5 bases at V and 4 bases at J; junction bases unmatched: 2. Germline V lookup: CDR1 MNHNS, CDR2 SASEGT. CDR3 length: 13 amino acids. The CDR3 sequence is CASSKTGNQPQHF. The CDR3, as DNA: TGTGCCAGCAGTAAGACAGGGAATCAGCCCCAGCATTTT.

In the case of this clone: The same CDR3 can be traced to other DNA sequences in this sample. This chain joins TRBV14 and TRBJ1-1; D is perhaps TRBD1 (5 bases). V lost 4 bases and J 3 bases, leaving 9 bases between the germline ends. The CDR3 has 13 amino acids. Germline CDR1 and CDR2: SGHDN and FVKESK. CDR3 coding DNA: TGTGCCAGCAGCCCACAGGTTTACACTGAAGCTTTCTTT. Amino acids: CASSPQVYTEAFF. Complete variable domain (other parts from reference TRBV14 and TRBJ1-1): EAGVTQFPSHSVIEKGQTVTLRCDPISGHDNLYWYRRVMGKEIKFLLHFVKESKQDESGMPNNRFLAERTGGTYSTLKVQPAELEDSGVYFCASSPQVYTEAFFGQGTRLTVV.

Of note for this clone: This sample also contains other DNA sequences that code for the same CDR3. The chain uses TRBV6-1 and TRBJ1-1, with D possibly TRBD1 on 5 matching bases. Germline V gene sequence: CDR1 MNHNS, CDR2 SASEGT. V was clipped by 6 bases and J by 2 bases, with 10 bases between them. This CDR3 is 13 amino acids long. CDR3 region: CASRQGENTEAFF. The CDR3 nucleotides read TGTGCCAGCAGGCAGGGCGAAAACACTGAAGCTTTCTTT.

The chain combines TRBV4-1 with TRBJ2-3; D gene ambiguous. This CDR3 comprises 13 residues. Germline CDR1 is MGHRA and CDR2 is YSYEKL. Trimming stripped 1 base from V and 3 bases from J, with 5 bases between. CDR3 amino acids: CASSQGRTDTQYF. As DNA, the CDR3 is TGCGCCAGCAGCCAAGGTCGTACAGATACGCAGTATTTT.

CDR3 loop: CASSSSDRGVTDTQYF. In nucleotides, the CDR3 is TGCGCCAGCAGCTCCTCGGACAGGGGAGTCACAGATACGCAGTATTTT. The V and J genes are TRBV5-1 and TRBJ2-3, with 9 positions matching TRBD1. The CDR3 has 16 residues. Looked up from germline, CDR1 is SGHRS and CDR2 is YFSETQ. V shed 3 bases, J shed 2 bases, and the junction held 7 bases outside the gene matches.

The chain links TRBV9 to TRBJ1-2; D remains unclear. The CDR3 sequence is 12 residues long. Looked up from germline, CDR1 is SGDLS and CDR2 is YYNGEE. Deletions cut 0 bases from V and 8 bases from J, with 8 bases between. The CDR3 is CASSVVSGGYTF. The CDR3, as DNA: TGTGCCAGCAGCGTAGTATCCGGGGGCTACACCTTC.

V is TRBV5-4 and J is TRBJ2-2; tentative D call: TRBD2 (6 bases). The CDR3 runs to 16 residues. The germline V gene encodes CDR1 SGHNT and CDR2 YYREEE (reference sequence). V was cut by 4 bases and J by 3 bases, with 16 bases left in between. In DNA, the CDR3 is TGTGCCAGCAGCCTACCCCGGGGGAGCGACACCGGGGAGCTGTTTTTT. Protein: CASSLPRGSDTGELFF.

The chain employs TRBV4-2 and TRBJ2-5; 12 bases match TRBD2. CDR1 and CDR2 from the germline V gene are LGHNA and YNFKEQ. V gave up 4 bases and J gave up 0 bases; unmatched junction bases: 0. CDR3 length: 15 amino acids. CDR3: CASSPSGRDQETQYF. The CDR3 DNA reads TGTGCCAGCAGCCCTAGCGGGAGGGACCAAGAGACCCAGTACTTC.

J is TRBJ2-7 and V is TRBV27; TRBD1 might be the D (5 bases). The CDR3 covers 14 residues. Germline assignment: CDR1 MNHEY and CDR2 SMNVEV (reference sequence). Trimming pared 2 bases from V and 0 bases from J, leaving 8 bases between. CDR3: CASSLSDSSYEQYF. CDR3 coding DNA: TGTGCCAGCAGTTTAAGTGACAGCTCCTACGAGCAGTACTTC.

V and J are TRBV7-8 and TRBJ2-7; a weak D match, TRBD2 (5 bases). The CDR3 contains 14 residues. V lost 0 bases and J 7 bases, leaving 13 bases between the germline ends. The germline V gene has CDR1 SGHVS and CDR2 FQNEAQ. The CDR3 DNA sequence: TGTGCCAGCAGCTTAGCTGGTAGCGCGAGGGAGCAGTACGTC. Its translation: CASSLAGSAREQYV.

The chain couples TRBV18 to TRBJ1-5; 8 nucleotides agree with TRBD1. The CDR3 spans 17 residues. CDR1 and CDR2 (germline): KGHSH, LQKENI. Trimming at V came to 3 bases and at J to 1 base, leaving 8 bases not matched to a gene. CDR3 bases: TGTGCCAGCTCACCTGGACAGGGTGGTGTCAGCAATCAGCCCCAGCATTTT. This encodes CASSPGQGGVSNQPQHF.

The genes are TRBV28 and TRBJ2-1, with TRBD2 matching over 15 bases. CDR1 is MDHEN, CDR2 SYDVKM, per germline. J gave up 4 bases and V 5 bases, and 12 bases lay outside the gene matches. This CDR3 spans 19 amino acids. In nucleotides, the CDR3 is TGTGCCAGCAGTGACACTAAACCGGGACTAGCGGGAGGTTACAATGAGCAGTTCTTC. Its translation: CASSDTKPGLAGGYNEQFF.

The chain joins TRBV18 to TRBJ2-3; perhaps TRBD2 as D (6 bases). The CDR3 is 14 residues long. Germline-derived CDR1 and CDR2 are KGHSH and LQKENI. The V end was cut by 5 bases, the J end by 0 bases, with 9 bases between. This CDR3 reads CASSVGTSTDTQYF. CDR3 DNA: TGTGCCAGCTCAGTCGGGACTAGCACAGATACGCAGTATTTT. Complete variable domain (other parts from reference TRBV18 and TRBJ2-3): NAGVMQNPRHLVRRRGQEARLRCSPMKGHSHVYWYRQLPEEGLKFMVYLQKENIIDESGMPKERFSAEFPKEGPSILRIQQVVRGDSAAYFCASSVGTSTDTQYFGPGTRLTVL.

The V and J genes are TRBV7-3 and TRBJ2-1; the match to TRBD2 covers 7 bases. This CDR3 comprises 16 residues. The junction had 10 bases not matched to a gene; V was cut back by 1 base and J by 7 bases. Germline V gene data show CDR1 as SGHTA and CDR2 as FQGTGA. This chain's CDR3 is CASSLMPAGVFNEQFF. The CDR3 region has the DNA TGTGCCAGCAGCTTAATGCCGGCGGGAGTGTTTAATGAGCAGTTCTTC.